Listed below are T cell receptor beta chains from one sample, sequenced in a study of CD8 T cells in Susac syndrome. TCRdb redid the calling of the immunoSEQ multiplex PCR reads with MiXCR, one entry per CDR3 protein. The sample lists 100,000 to 150,000 distinct CDR3 sequences, around 96% occurring once. Sequencing used CD8+ T cells from PBMCs. Receptor source: a human donor with Susac syndrome. The CDR3 runs from the conserved cysteine through the conserved F or W. The D gene is left open where the match is weak. Size values are once, few and many counts, or a class for expanded clones, and some rows have none.

V	J	size	D	DNA	CDR3
TRBV5-6	TRBJ2-7	-	-	TGTGCCAGCAGCTACGCAGCCCTCCAGAACTACGAGCAGTACTTC	CASSYAALQNYEQYF
TRBV29-1	TRBJ2-1	-	TRBD1	TGCAGCGTTGAACCCGGGACAGGGTCCTACAATGAGCAGTTCTTC	CSVEPGTGSYNEQFF
TRBV20-1	TRBJ2-1	-	TRBD2	TGCAGTGCTAGAGATGGGTCTAGCGGGAGCAATGAGCAGTTCTTC	CSARDGSSGSNEQFF
TRBV30	TRBJ1-2	-	-	TGTGCCTGGAGTAGCACTTCCTATGGCTACACCTTC	CAWSSTSYGYTF
TRBV3-1	TRBJ2-7	-	-	TGTGCCAGCAGCCCTTTGGTGGGGGACGAGCAGTACTTC	CASSPLVGDEQYF
TRBV27	TRBJ1-1	-	TRBD1	TGTGCCAGCAGTTTAGAGCAGGGGGCCACTGAAGCTTTCTTT	CASSLEQGATEAFF
TRBV19	TRBJ2-7	-	-	TGTGCCAGTAGTCCGGGGAGATCCTACGAGCAGTACTTC	CASSPGRSYEQYF
TRBV2	TRBJ2-2	-	-	TGTGCCAGCGATAAGAGGGACCATGACAGGGAGCTGTTTTTT	CASDKRDHDRELFF
TRBV6-5	TRBJ1-4	-	-	TGTGCCAGCAGACCCAAGGGACTGATTAATGAAAAACTGTTTTTT	CASRPKGLINEKLFF
TRBV12-3/TRBV12-4	TRBJ2-6	-	-	TGTGCCAAGAAGAGCTCTGGGGCCAACGTCCTGACTTTC	CAKKSSGANVLTF
TRBV25-1	TRBJ2-7	-	-	TGTGCCAGCAGTGACTTAACCGAAATCCCCTCCCCGGCGGGAGAGCAGTACTTC	CASSDLTEIPSPAGEQYF
TRBV20-1	TRBJ2-3	-	TRBD1	TGCAGTGCTAAGATTGAGACAGGGCTGCCAGATACGCAGTATTTT	CSAKIETGLPDTQYF
TRBV30	TRBJ1-2	-	-	TGTGCCTGGGATGGGACAACAAACCTTGGCTACACCTTC	CAWDGTTNLGYTF
TRBV7-9	TRBJ1-5	-	-	TGTGCCAGCAGCTTAGCGCGGGGGGGGCCAAGTCAGCCCCAGCATTTT	CASSLARGGPSQPQHF
TRBV24-1	TRBJ2-1	-	-	TGTGCCACCAGTGATCAGGGACGGAACACCTACAATGAGCAGTTCTTC	CATSDQGRNTYNEQFF
TRBV19	TRBJ2-1	-	-	TGTGCCAGTAGTATACCCGGGTCAGGTGAGCAGTTCTTC	CASSIPGSGEQFF
TRBV7-2	TRBJ2-7	-	-	TGTGCCAGCAGCCCTCTAGAGGATAGCGGCGAAGAGCAGTACTTC	CASSPLEDSGEEQYF
TRBV11-1	TRBJ2-1	once	TRBD2	TGTGCCAGCAGCTCCCCTTCCCCCGGGACTAGCGGGGGGACCAACTCCTACAATGAGCAGTTCTTC	CASSSPSPGTSGGTNSYNEQFF
TRBV20-1	TRBJ1-6	-	-	TGCAGTGCTAGAGCCCCAAGTTCACCCCTCCACTTT	CSARAPSSPLHF
TRBV7-3	TRBJ1-1	-	-	TGTGCCAGCAGCCTAAAGCGGTATACTAAGAACACTGAAGCTTTCTTT	CASSLKRYTKNTEAFF
TRBV7-9	TRBJ1-2	-	-	TGTGCCAGCAGCCGAGACACCAGCTATGGCTACACCTTC	CASSRDTSYGYTF
TRBV30	TRBJ1-1	-	-	TGTGCCTGGACCGTTGGGGGGCTTGGCACTGAAGCTTTCTTT	CAWTVGGLGTEAFF
TRBV2	TRBJ2-5	-	TRBD1	TGTGCCAGCAGACTGACAGGGGGGTACGAGACCCAGTACTTC	CASRLTGGYETQYF
TRBV7-9	TRBJ2-7	once	-	TGTGCCAGCAGCTTAACCCCGGCCTCCTACGAGCAGTACTTC	CASSLTPASYEQYF
TRBV6-5	TRBJ1-2	-	-	TGTGCCAGCAGGCCGGGGGGCTGGCATGGCTACACCTTC	CASRPGGWHGYTF
TRBV2	TRBJ2-7	-	-	TGTGCCAGCAGGCGACAAGACGAGCAGTACTTC	CASRRQDEQYF
TRBV28	TRBJ2-1	-	-	TGTGCCAGCAGTTTATCGGGGCCCTACAATGAGCAGTTCTTC	CASSLSGPYNEQFF
TRBV7-9	TRBJ2-7	few	-	TGTGCCAGCAGCTTAGACTACGAGCAGTACTTC	CASSLDYEQYF
TRBV12-3/TRBV12-4	TRBJ1-2	-	-	TGTGCCAGCAGTTTAGACGGGGGCGCGACCTATGGCTACACCTTC	CASSLDGGATYGYTF
TRBV27	TRBJ2-1	-	-	TGTGCCAGCAGTTTTGCCAGGGAGTGGAATGAGCAGTTCTTC	CASSFAREWNEQFF
TRBV6-2/TRBV6-3	TRBJ2-1	-	TRBD2	TGTGCCAGCAGGGGGACTAGCGGTTACAATGAGCAGTTCTTC	CASRGTSGYNEQFF
TRBV29-1	TRBJ1-2	-	TRBD1	TGCAGCGCCCTCGGGACAGGGTTGCCTACGGGCGATGGCTACACCTTC	CSALGTGLPTGDGYTF
TRBV15	TRBJ2-7	-	-	TGTGCCACCAGCGGCCGGATGACGAGGGACGAGCAGTACTTC	CATSGRMTRDEQYF
TRBV20-1	TRBJ2-1	-	TRBD2	TGCAGTGCTAGATCTGGAACTAGCGCCTTTGACAATGAGCAGTTCTTC	CSARSGTSAFDNEQFF
TRBV4-3	TRBJ2-1	-	TRBD2	TGCGCCAGCAGCCTCCTGTCGGTAGCGGGAGACGACAATGAGCAGTTCTTC	CASSLLSVAGDDNEQFF
TRBV19	TRBJ2-7	few	-	TGTGCCAGTAGTAGAGGCGGGGACTCCTACGAGCAGTACTTC	CASSRGGDSYEQYF
TRBV7-3	TRBJ2-6	-	-	TGTGCCAGCAGCTTATTGGCTGCTGGGGCCAACGTCCTGACTTTC	CASSLLAAGANVLTF
TRBV4-2	TRBJ2-1	-	TRBD2	TGTGCCAGCAGCCAAGAGACTAGCGGGGGGGCCGGGCAGTTCTTC	CASSQETSGGAGQFF
TRBV4-3	TRBJ2-7	-	-	TGCGCCAGCAGCCAATCGGTGTCTTCGGCCTACGAGCAGTACTTC	CASSQSVSSAYEQYF
TRBV12-3/TRBV12-4	TRBJ2-7	-	-	TGTGCCAGCTTGGGCAAGGGGATTTACGAGCAGTGCTTC	CASLGKGIYEQCF
TRBV12-3/TRBV12-4	TRBJ2-7	-	TRBD2	TGTGCCAGCAGTTTCACCGGGACTAGCTACGAGCAGTACTTC	CASSFTGTSYEQYF
TRBV7-7	TRBJ2-2	-	-	TGTGCTAGCAGCTTAGGGGGGAACACCGGGGAGCTGTTTTTT	CASSLGGNTGELFF
TRBV24-1	TRBJ2-1	-	TRBD2	TGTGCCACCAGTGGCTGGGAGGTGGCTAGCGGGCAAAAGCAGTTCTTC	CATSGWEVASGQKQFF
TRBV20-1	TRBJ2-7	-	-	TGCAGTGCTAGAGATGTGGGTAGGGAGAGATTCTACGAGCAGTACTTC	CSARDVGRERFYEQYF
TRBV20-1	TRBJ2-5	-	TRBD2	TGCAGTGCTAGAGATGGGGGGGTCCAAGAGACCCAGTACTTC	CSARDGGVQETQYF
TRBV3-1	TRBJ2-5	-	-	TGTGCCAGCAGCCAACCCGATGGGGCTAGCGCTCATGACTTC	CASSQPDGASAHDF
TRBV6-1	TRBJ2-6	-	TRBD2	TGTGCCAGCAGTACATGGACTAGCGGAGGCCCCTCTGGGGCCAACGTCCTGACTTTC	CASSTWTSGGPSGANVLTF
TRBV12-3/TRBV12-4	TRBJ2-5	-	TRBD2	TGTGCCAGCAGTGAGACGGCGTCGGGAGGGCCGCAAGAGACCCAGTACTTC	CASSETASGGPQETQYF
TRBV5-6	TRBJ2-1	-	TRBD2	TGTGCCAGCAGCTCACTAGCGGGGGTGCGGTTCTTC	CASSSLAGVRFF
TRBV9	TRBJ2-1	-	-	TGTGCCAGCAGCCGCACTGGGGGACAACCATACAATGAGCAGTTCTTC	CASSRTGGQPYNEQFF
TRBV6-4	TRBJ2-6	-	-	TGTGCCAGCAGTGAACGGGACGCTGCCTCTGGGGCCAACGTCCTGACTTTC	CASSERDAASGANVLTF
TRBV6-5	TRBJ2-5	-	TRBD2	TGTGCCAGTGGGACTAGCGGGGCAGAGACCCAGTACTTC	CASGTSGAETQYF
TRBV27	TRBJ2-4	-	-	TGTGCCAGCAGTTTATCCTGGGGAAACATTCAGTACTTC	CASSLSWGNIQYF